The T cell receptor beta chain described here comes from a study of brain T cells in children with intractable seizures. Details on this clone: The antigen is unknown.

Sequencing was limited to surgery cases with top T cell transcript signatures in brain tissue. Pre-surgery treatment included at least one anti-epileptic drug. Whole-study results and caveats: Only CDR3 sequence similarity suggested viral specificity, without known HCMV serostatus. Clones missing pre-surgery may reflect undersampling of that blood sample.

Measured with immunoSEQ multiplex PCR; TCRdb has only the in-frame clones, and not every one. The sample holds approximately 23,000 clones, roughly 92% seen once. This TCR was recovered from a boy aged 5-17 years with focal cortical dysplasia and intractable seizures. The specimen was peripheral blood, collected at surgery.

CDR3 DNA sequence: TGTGCCAGCTCACCGTTTGGACAGGGGATAACAGATACGCAGTATTTT. Protein sequence: CASSPFGQGITDTQYF. This rearrangement joins TRBV18 to TRBJ2-3; TRBD1 matches at 9 bases. The germline V gene has CDR1 KGHSH and CDR2 LQKENI. This CDR3 is built from 16 residues. With V trimmed by 3 bases and J by 3 bases, 7 bases remained unmatched.